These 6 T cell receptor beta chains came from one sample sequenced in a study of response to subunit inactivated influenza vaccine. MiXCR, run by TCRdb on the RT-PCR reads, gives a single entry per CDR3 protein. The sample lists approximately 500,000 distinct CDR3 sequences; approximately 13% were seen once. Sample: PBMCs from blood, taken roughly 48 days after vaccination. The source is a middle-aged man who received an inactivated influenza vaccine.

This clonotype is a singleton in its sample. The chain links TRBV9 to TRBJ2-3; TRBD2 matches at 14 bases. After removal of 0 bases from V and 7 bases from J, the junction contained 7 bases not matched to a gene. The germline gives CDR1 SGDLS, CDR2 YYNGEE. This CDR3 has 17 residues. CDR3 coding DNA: TGTGCCAGCAGCGTAGCCCCGGGACTAGCGGGGGTGAATACGCAGTATTTT. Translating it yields CASSVAPGLAGVNTQYF.

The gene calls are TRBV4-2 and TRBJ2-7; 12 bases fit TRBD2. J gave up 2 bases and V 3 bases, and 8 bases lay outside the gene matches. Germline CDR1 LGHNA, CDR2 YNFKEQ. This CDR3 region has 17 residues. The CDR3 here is CASSHAGWTSGTYEQYF. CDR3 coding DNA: TGTGCCAGCAGCCACGCGGGTTGGACTAGCGGGACCTACGAGCAGTACTTC.

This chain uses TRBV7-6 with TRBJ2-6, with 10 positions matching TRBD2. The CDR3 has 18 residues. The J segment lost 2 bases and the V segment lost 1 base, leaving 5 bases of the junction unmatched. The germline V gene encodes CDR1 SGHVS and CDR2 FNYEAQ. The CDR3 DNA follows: TGTGCCAGCAGCTTAGAACTAGCGGGAAACACTGGGGCCAACGTCCTGACTTTC. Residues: CASSLELAGNTGANVLTF.

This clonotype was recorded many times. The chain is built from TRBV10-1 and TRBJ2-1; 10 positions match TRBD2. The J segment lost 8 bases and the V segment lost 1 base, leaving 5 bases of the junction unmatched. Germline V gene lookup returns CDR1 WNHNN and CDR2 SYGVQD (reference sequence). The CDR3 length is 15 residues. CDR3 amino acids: CASSELASGGYEQFF. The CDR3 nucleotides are TGCGCCAGCAGTGAGTTGGCTAGCGGGGGATATGAGCAGTTCTTC.

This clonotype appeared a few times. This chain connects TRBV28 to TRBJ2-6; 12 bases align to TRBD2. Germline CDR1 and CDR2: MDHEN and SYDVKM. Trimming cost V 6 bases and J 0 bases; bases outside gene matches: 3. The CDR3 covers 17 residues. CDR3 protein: CASRRLAGDSGANVLTF. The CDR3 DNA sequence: TGTGCCAGCAGGAGACTAGCGGGGGACTCTGGGGCCAACGTCCTGACTTTC.

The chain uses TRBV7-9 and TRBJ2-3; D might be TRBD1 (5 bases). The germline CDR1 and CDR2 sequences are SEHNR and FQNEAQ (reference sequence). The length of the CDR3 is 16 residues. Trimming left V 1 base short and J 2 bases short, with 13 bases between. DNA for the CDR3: TGTGCCAGCAGCTTAGGTAGGGGATCCACCACAGATACGCAGTATTTT. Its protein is CASSLGRGSTTDTQYF.